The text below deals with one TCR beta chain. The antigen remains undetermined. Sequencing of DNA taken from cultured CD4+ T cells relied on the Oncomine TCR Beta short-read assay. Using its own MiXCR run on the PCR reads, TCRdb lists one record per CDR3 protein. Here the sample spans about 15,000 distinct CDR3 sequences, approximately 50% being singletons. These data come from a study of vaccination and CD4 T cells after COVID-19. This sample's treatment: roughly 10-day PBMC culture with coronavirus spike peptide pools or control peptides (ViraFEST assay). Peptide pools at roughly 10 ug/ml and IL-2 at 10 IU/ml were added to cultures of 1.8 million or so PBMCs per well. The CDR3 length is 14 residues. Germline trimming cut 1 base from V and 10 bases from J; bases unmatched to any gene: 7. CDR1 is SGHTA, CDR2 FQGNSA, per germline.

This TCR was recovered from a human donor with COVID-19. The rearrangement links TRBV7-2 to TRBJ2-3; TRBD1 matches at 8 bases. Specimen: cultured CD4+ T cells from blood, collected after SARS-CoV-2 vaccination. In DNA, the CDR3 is TGTGCCAGCAGCTTAGGCCAGGGGGCGGCGGCGCAGTATTTT. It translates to CASSLGQGAAAQYF.